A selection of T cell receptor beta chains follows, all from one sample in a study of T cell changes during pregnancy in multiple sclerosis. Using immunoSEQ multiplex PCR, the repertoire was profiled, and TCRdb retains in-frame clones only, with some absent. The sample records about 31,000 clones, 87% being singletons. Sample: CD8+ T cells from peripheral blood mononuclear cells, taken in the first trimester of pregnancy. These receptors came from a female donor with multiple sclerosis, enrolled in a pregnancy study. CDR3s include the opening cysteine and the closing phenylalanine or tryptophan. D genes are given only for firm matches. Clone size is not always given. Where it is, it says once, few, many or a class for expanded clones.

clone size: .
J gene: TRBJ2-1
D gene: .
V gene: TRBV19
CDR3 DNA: TGTGCCAGTACTGGGGGGAGAGGGGAGTCCTACAATGAGCAGTTCTTC
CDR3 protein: CASTGGRGESYNEQFF

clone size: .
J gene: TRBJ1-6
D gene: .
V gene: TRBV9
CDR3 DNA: TGTGCCAGCAGCGTCGGTAGTGGGAGCTCCTATAATTCACCCCTCCACTTT
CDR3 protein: CASSVGSGSSYNSPLHF

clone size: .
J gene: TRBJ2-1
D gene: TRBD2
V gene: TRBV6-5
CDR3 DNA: TGTGCCAGCAGGCTAGCGGACTACAATGAGCAGTTCTTC
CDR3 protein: CASRLADYNEQFF

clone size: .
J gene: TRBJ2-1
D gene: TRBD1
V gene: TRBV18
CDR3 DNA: TGTGCCAGCTCGCAATGTGGGACAGGGGGCGTCGGGGAGTGCAATGAGCAGTTCTTC
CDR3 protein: CASSQCGTGGVGECNEQFF

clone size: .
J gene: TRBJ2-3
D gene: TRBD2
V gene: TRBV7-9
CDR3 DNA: TGTGCCAGCAGCTTAGCGGGAGGGCCTGAAGATACGCAGTATTTT
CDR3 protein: CASSLAGGPEDTQYF

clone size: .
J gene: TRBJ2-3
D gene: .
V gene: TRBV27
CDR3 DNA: TGTGCCAGCAGCCCAGTCGGGGCAGATACGCAGTATTTT
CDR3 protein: CASSPVGADTQYF

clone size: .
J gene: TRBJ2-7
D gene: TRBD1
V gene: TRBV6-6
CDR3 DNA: TGTGCCAGCAGTCAACTGAGGACAGGGAACTACGAGCAGTACTTC
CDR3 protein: CASSQLRTGNYEQYF

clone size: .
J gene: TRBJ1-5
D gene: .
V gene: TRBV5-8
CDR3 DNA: TGTGCCAGCAGCCCGGACATAAGCAATCAGCCCCAGCATTTT
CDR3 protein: CASSPDISNQPQHF

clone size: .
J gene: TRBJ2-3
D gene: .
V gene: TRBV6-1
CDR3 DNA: TGTGCCAGCAGTGAACCGGAGGGGGCTCTTTCACAGGATACGCAGTATTTT
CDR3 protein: CASSEPEGALSQDTQYF

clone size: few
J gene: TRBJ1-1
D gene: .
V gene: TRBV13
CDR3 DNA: TGTGCCAGCAGCTTACTTGCGGGAAATGAAGCTTTCTTT
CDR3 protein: CASSLLAGNEAFF

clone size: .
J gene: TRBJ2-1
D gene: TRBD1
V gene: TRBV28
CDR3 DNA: TGTGCCAGCAGGGCGACAGGGGACTCCTACAATGAGCAGTTCTTC
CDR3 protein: CASRATGDSYNEQFF

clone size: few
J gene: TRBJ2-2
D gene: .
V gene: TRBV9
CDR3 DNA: TGTGCCAGCAGCGTGTCAGGGATCGGGGAGCTGTTTTTT
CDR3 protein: CASSVSGIGELFF

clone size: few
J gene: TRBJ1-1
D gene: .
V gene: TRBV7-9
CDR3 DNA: TGTGCCAGCAGCTTAGCGCTGTCAGGGACTTTGGACACTGAAGCTTTCTTT
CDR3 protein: CASSLALSGTLDTEAFF

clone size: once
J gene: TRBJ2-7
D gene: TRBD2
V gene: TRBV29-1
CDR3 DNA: TGCAGCGTTGGGGGACTAGCGGTGTACGAGCAGTACTTC
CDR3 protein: CSVGGLAVYEQYF

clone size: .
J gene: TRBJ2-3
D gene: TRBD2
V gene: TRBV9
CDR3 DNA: TGTGCCAGCAGCGTAACAGGGACTAGTATAGATACGCAGTATTTT
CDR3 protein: CASSVTGTSIDTQYF

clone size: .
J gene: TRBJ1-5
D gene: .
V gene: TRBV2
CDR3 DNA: TGTGCCAGCAGTGAAGCGCGGGATCAGCCCCAGCATTTT
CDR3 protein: CASSEARDQPQHF

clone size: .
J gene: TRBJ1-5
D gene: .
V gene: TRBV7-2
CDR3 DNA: TGTGCCAGCAGCTTGGGGGGAAAGTATAGCAATCAGCCCCAGCATTTT
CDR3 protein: CASSLGGKYSNQPQHF

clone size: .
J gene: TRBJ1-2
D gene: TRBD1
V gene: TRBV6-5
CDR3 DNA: TGTGCCAGCAGTTCCCGGACAGGGGATCTTAACTATGGCTACACCTTC
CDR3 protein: CASSSRTGDLNYGYTF

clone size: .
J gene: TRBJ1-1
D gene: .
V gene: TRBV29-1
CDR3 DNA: TGCAGCGTCCGAGACGGGGATAACACTGAAGCTTTCTTT
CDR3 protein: CSVRDGDNTEAFF

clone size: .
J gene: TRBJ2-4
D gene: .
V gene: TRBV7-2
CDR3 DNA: TGTGCCAGCAGCTTAGCGCGGGCGACCAAAAACATTCAGTACTTC
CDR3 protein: CASSLARATKNIQYF